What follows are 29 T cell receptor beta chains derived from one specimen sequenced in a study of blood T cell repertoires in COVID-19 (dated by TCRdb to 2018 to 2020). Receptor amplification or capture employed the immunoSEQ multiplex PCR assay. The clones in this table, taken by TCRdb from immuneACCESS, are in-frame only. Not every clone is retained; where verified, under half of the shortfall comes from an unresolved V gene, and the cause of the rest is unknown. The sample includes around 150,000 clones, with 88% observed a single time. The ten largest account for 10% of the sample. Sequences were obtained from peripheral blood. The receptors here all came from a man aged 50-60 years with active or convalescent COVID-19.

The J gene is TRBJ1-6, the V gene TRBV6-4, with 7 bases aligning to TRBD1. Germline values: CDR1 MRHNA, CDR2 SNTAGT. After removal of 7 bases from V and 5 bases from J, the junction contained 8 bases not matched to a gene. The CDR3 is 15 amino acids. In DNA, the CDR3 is TGTGCCAGCAAGTCCGGCAGGGGGGATAATTCACCCCTCCACTTT. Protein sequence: CASKSGRGDNSPLHF.

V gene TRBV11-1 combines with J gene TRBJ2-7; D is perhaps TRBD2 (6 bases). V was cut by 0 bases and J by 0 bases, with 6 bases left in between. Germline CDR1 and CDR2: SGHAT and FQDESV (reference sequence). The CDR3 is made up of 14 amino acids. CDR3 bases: TGTGCCAGCAGCTTAGCCGGGGGCTCCTACGAGCAGTACTTC. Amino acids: CASSLAGGSYEQYF.

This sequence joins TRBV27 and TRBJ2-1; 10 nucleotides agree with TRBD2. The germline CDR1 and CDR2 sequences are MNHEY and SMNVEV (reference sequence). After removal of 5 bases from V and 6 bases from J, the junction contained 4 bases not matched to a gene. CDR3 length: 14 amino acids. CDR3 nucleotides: TGTGCCAGCAGTCAGCGGGAGGGCCCCAATGAGCAGTTCTTC. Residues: CASSQREGPNEQFF.

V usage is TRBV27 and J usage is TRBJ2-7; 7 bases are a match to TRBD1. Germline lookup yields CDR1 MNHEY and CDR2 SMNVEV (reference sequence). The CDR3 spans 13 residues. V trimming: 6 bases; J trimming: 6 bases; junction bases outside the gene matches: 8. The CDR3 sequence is CASRFDRVSEQYF. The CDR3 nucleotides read TGTGCCAGCAGATTCGACAGGGTTAGCGAGCAGTACTTC.

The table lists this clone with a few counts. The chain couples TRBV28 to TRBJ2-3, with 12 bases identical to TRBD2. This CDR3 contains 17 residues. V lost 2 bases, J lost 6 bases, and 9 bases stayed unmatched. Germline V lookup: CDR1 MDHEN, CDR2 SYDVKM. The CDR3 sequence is CASSLGGLAGHKDTQYF. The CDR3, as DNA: TGTGCCAGCAGTTTAGGTGGACTAGCGGGACATAAGGATACGCAGTATTTT. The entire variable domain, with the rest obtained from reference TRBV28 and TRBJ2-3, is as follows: DVKVTQSSRYLVKRTGEKVFLECVQDMDHENMFWYRQDPGLGLRLIYFSYDVKMKEKGDIPEGYSVSREKKERFSLILESASTNQTSMYLCASSLGGLAGHKDTQYFGPGTRLTVL.

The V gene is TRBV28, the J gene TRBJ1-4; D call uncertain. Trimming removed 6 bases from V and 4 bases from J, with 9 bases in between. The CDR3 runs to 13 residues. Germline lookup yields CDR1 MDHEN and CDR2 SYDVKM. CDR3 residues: CASRTRINEKLFF. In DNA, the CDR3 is TGTGCCAGCAGAACCAGGATTAATGAAAAACTGTTTTTT.

The CDR3 bases are TGTGCCAGCAGTTACTTAGGGACTAGCGGCAGCGAGCAGTACTTC. It encodes CASSYLGTSGSEQYF. The chain employs TRBV6-5 and TRBJ2-7, with 11 bases fitting TRBD2. Per the germline V gene, CDR1 is MNHEY and CDR2 is SVGAGI. Trimming at V came to 1 base and at J to 6 bases, leaving 5 bases not matched to a gene. This CDR3 has 15 amino acids.

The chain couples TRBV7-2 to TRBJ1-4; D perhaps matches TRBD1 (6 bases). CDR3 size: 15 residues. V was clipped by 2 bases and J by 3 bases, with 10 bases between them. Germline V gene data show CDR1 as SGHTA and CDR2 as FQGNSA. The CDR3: CASSLQGRPNEKLFF. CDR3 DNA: TGTGCCAGCAGCTTACAGGGGCGCCCTAATGAAAAACTGTTTTTT.

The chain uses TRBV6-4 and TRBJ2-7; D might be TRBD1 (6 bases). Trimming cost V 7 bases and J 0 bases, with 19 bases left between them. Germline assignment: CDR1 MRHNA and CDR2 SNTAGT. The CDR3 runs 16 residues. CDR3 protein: CASTRLRGVHSYEQYF. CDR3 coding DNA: TGTGCCAGCACCCGCCTCAGGGGTGTACACTCCTACGAGCAGTACTTC.

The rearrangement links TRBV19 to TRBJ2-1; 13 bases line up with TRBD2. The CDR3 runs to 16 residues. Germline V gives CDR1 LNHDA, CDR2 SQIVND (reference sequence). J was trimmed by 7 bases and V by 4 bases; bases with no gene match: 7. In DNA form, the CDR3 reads TGTGCCAGTAGTAAACTCGTGACTAGCGGGAGGAATGAGCAGTTCTTC. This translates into CASSKLVTSGRNEQFF. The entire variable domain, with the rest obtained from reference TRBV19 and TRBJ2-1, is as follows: DGGITQSPKYLFRKEGQNVTLSCEQNLNHDAMYWYRQDPGQGLRLIYYSQIVNDFQKGDIAEGYSVSREKKESFPLTVTSAQKNPTAFYLCASSKLVTSGRNEQFFGPGTRLTVL.

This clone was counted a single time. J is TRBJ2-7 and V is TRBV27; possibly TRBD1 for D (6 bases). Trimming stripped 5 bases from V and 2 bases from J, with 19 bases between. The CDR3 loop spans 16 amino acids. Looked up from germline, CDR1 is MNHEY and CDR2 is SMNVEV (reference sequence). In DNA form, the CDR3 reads TGTGCCAGCAGTCCTAGCCTCGGACAGAGGACCTACGAGCAGTACTTC. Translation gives CASSPSLGQRTYEQYF.

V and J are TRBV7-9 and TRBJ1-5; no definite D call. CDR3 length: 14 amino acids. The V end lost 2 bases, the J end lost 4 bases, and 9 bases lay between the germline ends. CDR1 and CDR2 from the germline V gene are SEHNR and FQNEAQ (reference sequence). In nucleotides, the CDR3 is TGTGCCAGCAGCTTAACCGAGGAGAATCAGCCCCAGCATTTT. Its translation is CASSLTEENQPQHF. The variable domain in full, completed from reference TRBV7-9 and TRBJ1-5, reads DTGVSQNPRHKITKRGQNVTFRCDPISEHNRLYWYRQTLGQGPEFLTYFQNEAQLEKSRLLSDRFSAERPKGSFSTLEIQRTEQGDSAMYLCASSLTEENQPQHFGDGTRLSIL.

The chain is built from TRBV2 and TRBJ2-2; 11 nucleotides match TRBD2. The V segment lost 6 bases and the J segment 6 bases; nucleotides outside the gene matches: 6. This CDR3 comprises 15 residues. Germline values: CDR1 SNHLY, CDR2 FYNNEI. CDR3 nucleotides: TGTGCCAGCAGCGACACTAGCGGGGGTCCCGGGGAGCTGTTTTTT. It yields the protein CASSDTSGGPGELFF.

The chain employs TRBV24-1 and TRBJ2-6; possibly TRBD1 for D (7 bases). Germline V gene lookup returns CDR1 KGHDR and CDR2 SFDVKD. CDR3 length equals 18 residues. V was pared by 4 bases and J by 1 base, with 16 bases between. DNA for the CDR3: TGTGCCACCAGTGAAGAGGGGGCGGGGTCTTCTGGGGCCAACGTCCTGACTTTC. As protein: CATSEEGAGSSGANVLTF.

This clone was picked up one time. The CDR3, as DNA: TGTGCCACCAGCAGAGGACTAGCGGGAGCCTACGAGCAGTACTTC. It is translated as CATSRGLAGAYEQYF. This sequence joins TRBV15 and TRBJ2-7, with TRBD2 matching 12 bases. Trimming at V came to 1 base and at J to 2 bases, leaving 0 bases not matched to a gene. This CDR3 is built from 15 residues. The germline CDR1 and CDR2 sequences are LNHNV and YYDKDF (reference sequence).

The CDR3 loop reads CASSLASPQPQHF. The CDR3 region has the DNA TGTGCCAGCAGCTTGGCATCCCCACAGCCCCAGCATTTT. The gene calls are TRBV5-8 and TRBJ1-5; D uncertain. The CDR3 has 13 residues. Trimming removed 0 bases at V and 7 bases at J, with 8 bases between. Germline V lookup: CDR1 SGHTS, CDR2 YDEGEE.

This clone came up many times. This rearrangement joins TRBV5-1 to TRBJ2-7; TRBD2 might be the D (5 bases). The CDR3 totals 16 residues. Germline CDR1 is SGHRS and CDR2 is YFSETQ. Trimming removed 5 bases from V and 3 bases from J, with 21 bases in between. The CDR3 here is CASRPLAGGEFYEQYF. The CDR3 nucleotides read TGCGCCAGCAGGCCTCTCGCGGGTGGGGAGTTCTACGAGCAGTACTTC.

The CDR3 DNA sequence: TGTGCCAGCAGTCAACGGGAGACAGGGTTTAGCACAGATACGCAGTATTTT. Its protein is CASSQRETGFSTDTQYF. This chain links TRBV2 with TRBJ2-3; D perhaps matches TRBD1 (7 bases). Per germline, CDR1 SNHLY and CDR2 FYNNEI. CDR3 length: 17 residues. Trimming took off 5 bases at V and 0 bases at J, with 18 bases between the two ends. The full variable domain, with the rest looked up from reference TRBV2 and TRBJ2-3, is EPEVTQTPSHQVTQMGQEVILRCVPISNHLYFYWYRQILGQKVEFLVSFYNNEISEKSEIFDDQFSVERPDGSNFTLKIRSTKLEDSAMYFCASSQRETGFSTDTQYFGPGTRLTVL.

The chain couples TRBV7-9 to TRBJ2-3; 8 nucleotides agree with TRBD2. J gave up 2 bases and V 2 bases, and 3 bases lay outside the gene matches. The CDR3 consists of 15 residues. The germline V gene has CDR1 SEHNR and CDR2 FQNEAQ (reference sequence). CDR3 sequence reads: CASSLHSGTTDTQYF. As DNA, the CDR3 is TGTGCCAGCAGCTTACATAGCGGGACCACAGATACGCAGTATTTT.

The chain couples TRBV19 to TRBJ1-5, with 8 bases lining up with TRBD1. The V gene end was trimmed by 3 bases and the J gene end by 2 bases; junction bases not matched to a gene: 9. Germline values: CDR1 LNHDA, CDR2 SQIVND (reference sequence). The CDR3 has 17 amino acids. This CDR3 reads CASSIPTGEGRNQPQHF. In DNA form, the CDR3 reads TGTGCCAGTAGTATCCCGACAGGGGAGGGTCGCAATCAGCCCCAGCATTTT.

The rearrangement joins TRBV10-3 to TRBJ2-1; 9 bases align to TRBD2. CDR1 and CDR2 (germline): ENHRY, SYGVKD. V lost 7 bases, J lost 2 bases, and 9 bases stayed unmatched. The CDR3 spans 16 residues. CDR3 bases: TGTGCCATCAAGGGGGAGACTAGCGGAACCTACAATGAGCAGTTCTTC. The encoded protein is CAIKGETSGTYNEQFF.

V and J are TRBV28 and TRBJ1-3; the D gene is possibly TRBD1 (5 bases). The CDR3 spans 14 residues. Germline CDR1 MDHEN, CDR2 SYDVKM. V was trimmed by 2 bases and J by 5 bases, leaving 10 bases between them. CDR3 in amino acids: CASSLREGRNTIYF. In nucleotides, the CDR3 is TGTGCCAGCAGTTTAAGGGAGGGGAGAAACACCATATATTTT.

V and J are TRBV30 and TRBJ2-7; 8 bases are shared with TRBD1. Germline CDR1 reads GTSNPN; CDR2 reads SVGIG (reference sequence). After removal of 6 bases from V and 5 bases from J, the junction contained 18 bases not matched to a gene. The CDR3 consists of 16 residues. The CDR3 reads CACDRGSGGLIDEQYF. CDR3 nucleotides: TGTGCCTGCGACCGAGGATCAGGGGGCCTGATAGACGAGCAGTACTTC.

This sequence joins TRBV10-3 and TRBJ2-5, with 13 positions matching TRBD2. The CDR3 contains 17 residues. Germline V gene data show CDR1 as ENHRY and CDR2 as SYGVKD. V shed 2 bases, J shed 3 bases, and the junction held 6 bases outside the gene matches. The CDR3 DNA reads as TGTGCCATCAGTGAGATCATTGGGACTAGCGGGAAAGAGACCCAGTACTTC. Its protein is CAISEIIGTSGKETQYF.

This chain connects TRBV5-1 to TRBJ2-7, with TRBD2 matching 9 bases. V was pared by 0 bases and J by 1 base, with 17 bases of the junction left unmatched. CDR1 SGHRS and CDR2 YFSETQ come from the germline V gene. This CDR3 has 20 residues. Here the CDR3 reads CASSLVRQEGSGRQSYEQYF. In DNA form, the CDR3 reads TGCGCCAGCAGCTTGGTGAGGCAGGAGGGGAGCGGGAGGCAATCCTACGAGCAGTACTTC.

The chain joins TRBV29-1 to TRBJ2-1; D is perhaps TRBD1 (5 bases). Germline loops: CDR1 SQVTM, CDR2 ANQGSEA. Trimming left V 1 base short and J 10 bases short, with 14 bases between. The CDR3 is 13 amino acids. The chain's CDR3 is CSVEGTVRVEQFF. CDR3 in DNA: TGCAGCGTTGAAGGTACCGTCAGGGTCGAGCAGTTCTTC.

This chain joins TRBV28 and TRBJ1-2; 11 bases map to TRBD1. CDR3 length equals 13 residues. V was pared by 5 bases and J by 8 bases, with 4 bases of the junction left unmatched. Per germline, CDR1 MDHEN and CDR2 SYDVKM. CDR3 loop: CASSGQGAQGYTF. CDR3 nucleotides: TGTGCCAGCAGTGGACAGGGGGCGCAAGGCTACACCTTC.

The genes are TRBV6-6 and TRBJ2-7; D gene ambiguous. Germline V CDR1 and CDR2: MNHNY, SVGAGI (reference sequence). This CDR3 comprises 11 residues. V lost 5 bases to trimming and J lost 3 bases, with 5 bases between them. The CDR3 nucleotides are TGTGCCAGCAGTATCAGCTACGAGCAGTACTTC. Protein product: CASSISYEQYF.

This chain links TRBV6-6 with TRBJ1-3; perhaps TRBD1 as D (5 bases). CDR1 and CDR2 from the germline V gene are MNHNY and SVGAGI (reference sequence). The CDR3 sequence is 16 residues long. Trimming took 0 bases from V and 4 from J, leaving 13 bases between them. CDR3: CASSYSSGRTGNTIYF. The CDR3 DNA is TGTGCCAGCAGTTACTCGTCCGGGAGGACAGGAAACACCATATATTTT.